Presented here are 31 T cell receptor beta chains from one specimen sequenced in a study of blood T cell repertoires in COVID-19. Profiled with immunoSEQ multiplex PCR; TCRdb holds only in-frame clones, not every one. The sample yields over 25,000 clones, about 78% seen once. Sequenced input: peripheral blood. These receptors all come from a man at least 80 years old with acute or convalescent COVID-19.

CDR3 amino acids: CASSYWDSSGGYTF. DNA for the CDR3: TGTGCCAGCAGTTACTGGGACTCATCAGGTGGCTACACCTTC. This rearrangement joins TRBV6-2 or TRBV6-3 to TRBJ1-2, with a possible D match to TRBD1 (5 bases). V was clipped by 1 base and J by 7 bases, with 13 bases between them. Germline V gene sequence: CDR1 MNHEY, CDR2 SVGEGT. CDR3 length: 14 amino acids.

V is TRBV12-3 or TRBV12-4 and J is TRBJ1-5; no definite D call. V lost 6 bases and J lost 7, with 10 bases in between. The CDR3 length is 12 residues. CDR3 protein: CASSRDVQPQHF. In DNA, the CDR3 is TGTGCCAGCAGCCGAGATGTGCAGCCCCAGCATTTT.

The chain carries TRBV11-2 and TRBJ2-5; TRBD2 aligns across 9 bases. Germline CDR1 is SGHAT and CDR2 is FQNNGV. Unmatched junction bases numbered 4, after V lost 2 bases and J lost 3 bases. There are 15 residues in the CDR3. The CDR3 loop reads CASSLRTSVEETQYF. In nucleotides, the CDR3 is TGTGCCAGCAGCTTAAGGACTAGCGTCGAAGAGACCCAGTACTTC.

V usage is TRBV9 and J usage is TRBJ2-2; the D gene is possibly TRBD1 (6 bases). The germline V gene encodes CDR1 SGDLS and CDR2 YYNGEE. This CDR3 has 15 residues. The V end lost 0 bases, the J end lost 8 bases, and 14 bases lay between the germline ends. The CDR3 is CASSVGLGARGELFF. The CDR3 DNA sequence: TGTGCCAGCAGCGTAGGACTGGGGGCCAGGGGGGAGCTGTTTTTT.

This chain uses TRBV7-6 with TRBJ2-7; TRBD1 matches at 10 bases. This CDR3 has 15 amino acids. Germline V gene data show CDR1 as SGHVS and CDR2 as FNYEAQ. The V gene end was trimmed by 5 bases and the J gene end by 0 bases; junction bases not matched to a gene: 4. The CDR3, as DNA: TGTGCCAGCAGCCAAAGGACAGGGGGCTCCTACGAGCAGTACTTC. The encoded protein is CASSQRTGGSYEQYF.

The chain combines TRBV7-3 with TRBJ2-3, with 12 bases identical to TRBD2. Germline V gene data show CDR1 as SGHTA and CDR2 as FQGTGA. This CDR3 region has 17 residues. The junction had 9 bases not matched to a gene; V was cut back by 5 bases and J by 3 bases. The CDR3 reads CASSHSASGGATDTQYF. CDR3 nucleotide sequence: TGTGCCAGCAGCCACAGCGCTAGCGGGGGGGCTACAGATACGCAGTATTTT.

The rearrangement links TRBV27 to TRBJ1-2; 7 bases fit TRBD1. The CDR3 runs to 13 residues. With V trimmed by 5 bases and J by 5 bases, 5 bases remained unmatched. Germline V lookup: CDR1 MNHEY, CDR2 SMNVEV (reference sequence). The CDR3 DNA follows: TGTGCCAGCAGTCCCCAGACAGGGTATGGCTACACCTTC. It translates to CASSPQTGYGYTF.

The chain employs TRBV27 and TRBJ2-5; 11 bases map to TRBD2. Germline CDR1 and CDR2: MNHEY and SMNVEV (reference sequence). After removal of 6 bases from V and 2 bases from J, the junction contained 5 bases not matched to a gene. The CDR3 totals 15 residues. DNA of the CDR3: TGTGCCAGCAGCCATTGGACTAGCGGGCAAGAGACCCAGTACTTC. Translation gives CASSHWTSGQETQYF.

The rearrangement links TRBV5-1 to TRBJ2-3; 9 bases are a match to TRBD2. V shed 0 bases, J shed 2 bases, and the junction held 4 bases outside the gene matches. Germline V CDR1 and CDR2: SGHRS, YFSETQ. The CDR3 consists of 16 residues. In DNA, the CDR3 is TGCGCCAGCAGCTTGGGACTAGCGGCTGACACAGATACGCAGTATTTT. Translation: CASSLGLAADTDTQYF.

This clone was observed a handful of times. The rearrangement uses TRBV4-2 and TRBJ2-5; 8 bases line up with TRBD2. The V segment lost 2 bases and the J segment 5 bases; nucleotides outside the gene matches: 10. The CDR3 has 16 amino acids. Germline CDR1 LGHNA, CDR2 YNFKEQ. CDR3 sequence: CASSQFTSTSEETQYF. The CDR3, as DNA: TGTGCCAGCAGCCAATTTACGTCGACTAGCGAGGAGACCCAGTACTTC.

This clone has more than one count but fewer than ten. The chain carries TRBV7-6 and TRBJ2-7, with a tentative D call TRBD1 (5 bases). Germline V gene sequence: CDR1 SGHVS, CDR2 FNYEAQ. V dropped 3 bases and J dropped 0 bases, with 9 bases sitting between them. This CDR3 comprises 14 residues. The CDR3 sequence: CASSLTEASYEQYF. CDR3 coding DNA: TGTGCCAGCAGCTTGACAGAGGCCTCCTACGAGCAGTACTTC.

The rearrangement joins TRBV5-4 to TRBJ1-2; 9 bases agree with TRBD1. The J segment lost 3 bases and the V segment lost 6 bases, leaving 9 bases of the junction unmatched. The V gene's germline CDR1 is SGHNT and CDR2 YYREEE (reference sequence). CDR3 size: 15 residues. Written as DNA, the CDR3 is TGTGCCAGCACCTATAAGGGACAGGGCGACTATGGCTACACCTTC. It is translated as CASTYKGQGDYGYTF.

This clone was seen only a few times. The chain carries TRBV6-6 and TRBJ2-1; 14 bases are shared with TRBD2. The CDR3 is 16 amino acids. Per germline, CDR1 MNHNY and CDR2 SVGAGI (reference sequence). V trimming: 3 bases; J trimming: 9 bases; junction bases outside the gene matches: 7. This CDR3 is CASSYAGLAGGLEQFF. The CDR3 nucleotides read TGTGCCAGCAGTTATGCCGGACTAGCGGGGGGTCTTGAGCAGTTCTTC.

The chain is built from TRBV11-2 and TRBJ1-3; D unresolved. V shed 7 bases and J shed 0 bases, with 10 bases lying between them. This CDR3 is built from 14 residues. Per the germline V gene, CDR1 is SGHAT and CDR2 is FQNNGV. The CDR3 coding sequence is TGTGCCAGCAACCGGGTCGACTCTGGAAACACCATATATTTT. Its protein is CASNRVDSGNTIYF. Based on the CDR3 plus reference TRBV11-2 and TRBJ1-3, the full variable domain is EAGVAQSPRYKIIEKRQSVAFWCNPISGHATLYWYQQILGQGPKLLIQFQNNGVVDDSQLPKDRFSAERLKGVDSTLKIQPAKLEDSAVYLCASNRVDSGNTIYFGEGSWLTVV.

The J gene is TRBJ2-7, the V gene TRBV29-1, with D perhaps matching TRBD1 (6 bases). With 6 bases removed from V and 3 bases from J, the gap between germline ends came to 21 bases. The length of the CDR3 is 15 residues. The V gene's germline CDR1 is SQVTM and CDR2 ANQGSEA. CDR3 sequence reads: CSVLKLTGLRYEQYF. In nucleotides, the CDR3 is TGCAGCGTCCTTAAACTGACAGGTTTACGCTACGAGCAGTACTTC.

J is TRBJ2-7 and V is TRBV15; D gene unclear. The V gene lost 0 bases and the J gene lost 6 bases, with 6 bases spanning the gap. Germline CDR1 reads LNHNV; CDR2 reads YYDKDF (reference sequence). The CDR3 is 12 residues long. The CDR3 loop is CATSRDWSEQYF. CDR3 nucleotide sequence: TGTGCCACCAGCAGAGATTGGAGCGAGCAGTACTTC.

DNA for the CDR3: TGTGCCAGCAGCCAAGCTATCCCCAGACTGGCGAACACCGGGGAGCTGTTTTTT. The encoded protein is CASSQAIPRLANTGELFF. This chain uses TRBV4-2 with TRBJ2-2; D unresolved. Germline V gene data show CDR1 as LGHNA and CDR2 as YNFKEQ. The CDR3 sequence is 18 residues long. Trimming pared 1 base from V and 0 bases from J, leaving 15 bases between.

V and J are TRBV19 and TRBJ1-4, with D possibly being TRBD1 (6 bases). V was shortened by 3 bases and J by 8 bases, with 16 bases between the two germline ends. The CDR3 has 15 amino acids. The germline V gene encodes CDR1 LNHDA and CDR2 SQIVND (reference sequence). The chain's CDR3 is CASSISQSGEEKLFF. CDR3 nucleotide sequence: TGTGCCAGTAGTATCTCCCAATCAGGGGAGGAAAAACTGTTTTTT.

The chain uses TRBV6-5 and TRBJ2-1, with 7 bases aligning to TRBD1. This CDR3 comprises 13 residues. The trim removed 6 bases at V and 9 bases at J, leaving 8 bases unmatched. Germline lookup yields CDR1 MNHEY and CDR2 SVGAGI. The CDR3 coding sequence is TGTGCCAGCAGACGGGACAGCAACACTGAGCAGTTCTTC. Its translation: CASRRDSNTEQFF.

This clone was counted once. V gene TRBV18 combines with J gene TRBJ2-5; possible D gene TRBD2, 6 bases. The CDR3 runs 15 residues. CDR1 KGHSH and CDR2 LQKENI come from the germline V gene. Trimming stripped 3 bases from V and 4 bases from J, with 15 bases between. CDR3 bases: TGTGCCAGCTCACCTAAGGAGGGCCAAGGAGAGACCCAGTACTTC. It specifies CASSPKEGQGETQYF.

J is TRBJ2-7 and V is TRBV12-3 or TRBV12-4; TRBD1 aligns across 7 bases. Trimming removed 4 bases from V and 6 bases from J; junction bases left unmatched: 3. CDR3 size: 12 residues. The chain's CDR3 is CASSSTGVEQYF. The CDR3 DNA sequence: TGTGCCAGCAGTTCCACAGGGGTCGAGCAGTACTTC.

CDR3 amino acids: CASSLDGTEPYEQYF. The CDR3 bases are TGTGCCAGCAGCTTAGATGGGACTGAACCCTACGAGCAGTACTTC. The J gene is TRBJ2-7, the V gene TRBV11-2; tentative D call: TRBD2 (6 bases). This CDR3 is built from 15 residues. Trimming removed 0 bases from V and 2 bases from J, with 11 bases in between. Germline V gene lookup returns CDR1 SGHAT and CDR2 FQNNGV.

The chain carries TRBV5-1 and TRBJ2-3; 8 positions match TRBD1. CDR3 length equals 16 residues. The V and J ends lost 3 bases and 3 bases, in that order; junction bases with no gene match: 9. Germline CDR1 and CDR2: SGHRS and YFSETQ. Here the CDR3 DNA reads TGCGCCAGCAGCTATGGACAGGGTGGGGGGACAGATACGCAGTATTTT. Its protein product is CASSYGQGGGTDTQYF.

V usage is TRBV6-6 and J usage is TRBJ2-7, with D hard to call. V lost 6 bases to trimming and J lost 7 bases, with 10 bases between them. Germline V gene lookup returns CDR1 MNHNY and CDR2 SVGAGI (reference sequence). The CDR3 length is 11 residues. The CDR3 DNA sequence: TGTGCCAGCAGCTCACTCGGGGAGCAGTACTTC. Its translation is CASSSLGEQYF.

This clone was recorded only once. V is TRBV12-3 or TRBV12-4 and J is TRBJ2-7, with D unresolved. The ends were cut back, 5 bases at V and 3 bases at J, with 11 bases in the middle. This CDR3 is built from 13 residues. As DNA, the CDR3 is TGTGCCAGCAGTATTACGGCAGGCTACGAGCAGTACTTC. It translates to CASSITAGYEQYF.

This clone was found once. V usage is TRBV11-2 and J usage is TRBJ1-5, with 11 bases aligning to TRBD1. CDR1 is SGHAT and CDR2 is FQNNGV in the germline V gene. This CDR3 is built from 14 residues. Trimming cost V 5 bases and J 7 bases; bases outside gene matches: 4. CDR3 nucleotide sequence: TGTGCCAGCAGCCTCGGGACAGGGGGGCAGCCCCAGCATTTT. The encoded protein is CASSLGTGGQPQHF.

The chain employs TRBV3-1 (or the pseudogene TRBV3-2) and TRBJ2-5; 8 nucleotides align to TRBD1. CDR3 size: 13 residues. V lost 3 bases to trimming and J lost 5 bases; unmatched junction nucleotides: 2. Germline-derived CDR1 and CDR2 are LGHDT and YNNKEL (reference sequence). In DNA, the CDR3 is TGTGCCAGCAGCCAGTACAGGGGGGAGACCCAGTACTTC. Protein: CASSQYRGETQYF.

The rearrangement links TRBV10-1 to TRBJ2-2; a possible D gene is TRBD1 (6 bases). The CDR3 consists of 15 residues. V lost 4 bases and J 2 bases, leaving 11 bases between the germline ends. The V gene's germline CDR1 is WNHNN and CDR2 SYGVQD (reference sequence). The CDR3 protein is CASSGGQINTGELFF. In DNA form, the CDR3 reads TGCGCCAGCAGTGGGGGGCAGATTAACACCGGGGAGCTGTTTTTT.

This clone showed up just a few times. The genes are TRBV19 and TRBJ1-5; 7 bases agree with TRBD1. The V gene's germline CDR1 is LNHDA and CDR2 SQIVND (reference sequence). The CDR3 runs 15 residues. V was pared by 5 bases and J by 4 bases, with 8 bases of the junction left unmatched. The CDR3 DNA reads as TGTGCCAGTAGTTCCACCGGGACAGATAATCAGCCCCAGCATTTT. Its protein product is CASSSTGTDNQPQHF. The entire variable domain, with the rest obtained from reference TRBV19 and TRBJ1-5, is as follows: DGGITQSPKYLFRKEGQNVTLSCEQNLNHDAMYWYRQDPGQGLRLIYYSQIVNDFQKGDIAEGYSVSREKKESFPLTVTSAQKNPTAFYLCASSSTGTDNQPQHFGDGTRLSIL.

This CDR3 reads CASSLSTVSTLHF. The CDR3 bases are TGCGCCAGCAGTCTCTCGACAGTTTCGACCCTCCACTTT. The chain has TRBV4-3 and TRBJ1-6, with a weak D call TRBD1 (5 bases). CDR1 and CDR2 from the germline V gene are LGHNA and YSLEER. Trimming pared 6 bases from V and 14 bases from J, leaving 17 bases between. The CDR3 totals 13 residues.

J is TRBJ2-7 and V is TRBV5-1; no firm D call. From germline, CDR1 is SGHRS and CDR2 YFSETQ. Trimming left V 4 bases short and J 3 bases short, with 8 bases between. The CDR3 covers 12 residues. CDR3 nucleotide sequence: TGCGCCAGCAGCACGGTTGGCTACGAGCAGTACTTC. Translation gives CASSTVGYEQYF.